The T cell receptor beta chain described here comes from a study of early T cells in non-severe SARS-CoV-2 infection. Broader study findings: Using VDJdb, the matching emphasized anti-spike CD8 responses while missing private and CD4 specificities.

From germline, CDR1 is SGHVS and CDR2 FNYEAQ. With 0 bases clipped from V and 0 bases from J, the junction kept 1 base outside the gene matches. This CDR3 comprises 16 residues. In the library, individual cDNA molecules carried attached unique molecular identifiers. TCRdb reanalysed the 5' RACE reads using MiXCR and keeps one entry per CDR3 protein. The data show tens of thousands of distinct CDR3 sequences, less than 5% seen once. Sample share makes this clonotype medium-sized (0.01 to 0.1%). The antigen is not known. Sequencing used whole blood. This TCR came from an adult who was a healthcare worker with PCR-confirmed SARS-CoV-2 infection or an uninfected control (not recorded which). The chain recombines TRBV7-6 with TRBJ2-1; 8 nucleotides align to TRBD2. The CDR3 DNA is TGTGCCAGCAGCTTAGCGAGCGGGAGCTCCTACAATGAGCAGTTCTTC. It specifies CASSLASGSSYNEQFF.